This is a list of T cell receptor beta chains from one sample in a study of OX40 agonist ivuxolimab in advanced cancers. Using immunoSEQ multiplex PCR, the repertoire was profiled, and TCRdb retains in-frame clones only, with some absent. Of tens of thousands of clones detected, more than 75% appear once; the ten largest clones hold roughly a sixth. The starting material was CD4+ or CD8+ T cells sorted from blood, obtained in a trial of the OX40 agonist ivuxolimab. The receptors stem from an adult with an advanced solid tumor such as melanoma, head and neck, liver or kidney cancer. Each CDR3 is given with its conserved first and last residue. D genes are given only for firm matches. Clone size is not always given. Where it is, it says once, few, many or a class for expanded clones.

V: TRBV19
D: TRBD1
J: TRBJ2-5
size: NA
DNA: TGTGCCAGTAGTATAGGAGGGACAGGGTTTCAAGAGACCCAGTACTTC
CDR3: CASSIGGTGFQETQYF

V: TRBV28
D: TRBD2
J: TRBJ2-1
size: NA
DNA: TGTGCCAGCAGTTTATACTCGATAGCGGGAGGGCGCAATGAGCAGTTCTTC
CDR3: CASSLYSIAGGRNEQFF

V: TRBV28
D: NA
J: TRBJ2-7
size: once
DNA: TGTGCCAGCAGTCCTCCGGGGGCCCTGGCAGTATACGAGCAGTACTTC
CDR3: CASSPPGALAVYEQYF

V: TRBV5-1
D: TRBD1
J: TRBJ2-7
size: NA
DNA: TGCGCCAGCAGCTTGGGTGGGGACAGGGGGACCTACGAGCAGTACTTC
CDR3: CASSLGGDRGTYEQYF

V: TRBV19
D: TRBD1
J: TRBJ1-5
size: NA
DNA: TGTGCCAGTAGGTGGACAGGGGGCGTTGGCAATCAGCCCCAGCATTTT
CDR3: CASRWTGGVGNQPQHF

V: TRBV6-6
D: NA
J: TRBJ1-3
size: few
DNA: TGTGCCAGCAGTTGGGGGACTGGAAACACCATATATTTT
CDR3: CASSWGTGNTIYF

V: TRBV18
D: NA
J: TRBJ1-2
size: NA
DNA: TGTGCCAGCTCACCAACGGACACGAACTATGGCTACACCTTC
CDR3: CASSPTDTNYGYTF

V: TRBV2
D: TRBD1
J: TRBJ1-5
size: NA
DNA: TGTGCCAGCAGTGAGAGGGGACAGTACAATCAGCCCCAGCATTTT
CDR3: CASSERGQYNQPQHF

V: TRBV6-6
D: NA
J: TRBJ1-4
size: NA
DNA: TGTGCCAGCAGTTACAGGATTGAAGAAAAACTGTTTTTT
CDR3: CASSYRIEEKLFF

V: TRBV19
D: NA
J: TRBJ2-2
size: NA
DNA: TGTGCCAGTCAGGGAGGGGGCGGATTGGCCGGGGAGCTGTTTTTT
CDR3: CASQGGGGLAGELFF